The source of this T cell receptor beta chain is a study of beta chain features in type 1 diabetes. Study background: Researchers looked at over 100,000,000 sorted cells across all samples.

Germline V CDR1 and CDR2: MGHDK, SYGVNS. The ends lost 4 bases at V and 3 bases at J; junction bases unmatched: 5. This CDR3 is built from 14 residues. The authors reverse transcribed all of the isolated RNA, so sequencing captured expressed TCRB transcripts. Here immunoSEQ multiplex PCR was the method, and the copy in TCRdb shows in-frame clones only, minus some. The table includes 300,000 or so clones, around 7.6% detected once. This clone came up a few times. Stem cell-like memory, regulatory, central memory and naive CD4+ cells were sorted via CD45RO/CCR7/CD25/CD127/CD95/CD27. Sequencing was done on a sample of central memory CD4+ T cells from blood. The clonotype was recovered from a woman aged 18-35 years in good health. The chain has TRBV25-1 and TRBJ2-7; 8 nucleotides line up with TRBD2. The CDR3 nucleotides are TGTGCCAGCAGTGCTCCAGCGGGAGACTACGAGCAGTACTTC. It translates to CASSAPAGDYEQYF.